Each of the 25 T cell receptor beta chains below was sequenced from the same sample in a study of T cell responses to AZD1222 COVID-19 vaccine. Measured with immunoSEQ multiplex PCR; TCRdb has only the in-frame clones, and not every one. The sample holds roughly 120,000 clones; 85% to 90% are singletons and the top ten take 3.5% to 5.5%. Sequences were derived from peripheral blood, sampled 28 days after the second AZD1222 dose. These receptors were collected from an adult who received the AZD1222 COVID-19 vaccine.

J is TRBJ1-1 and V is TRBV30; D not resolved. This CDR3 has 11 amino acids. Per germline, CDR1 GTSNPN and CDR2 SVGIG (reference sequence). V shed 7 bases and J shed 7 bases, with 13 bases lying between them. CDR3 DNA sequence: TGTGCCTCCATGGCTCGGCTTGAAGCTTTCTTT. It codes for CASMARLEAFF.

The chain couples TRBV5-1 to TRBJ2-2; TRBD2 is a possible D gene (6 bases). In germline, CDR1 is SGHRS, CDR2 YFSETQ. CDR3 length equals 13 residues. Between the trimmed V and J ends, which lost 6 bases and 6 bases, there was a span of 12 bases. The CDR3 loop is CASNLGEAGELFF. CDR3 sequence (DNA): TGCGCCAGCAACCTCGGGGAGGCCGGGGAGCTGTTTTTT.

This chain links TRBV2 with TRBJ1-2; 7 positions agree with TRBD1. The CDR3 length is 13 residues. CDR1 and CDR2 (germline): SNHLY, FYNNEI. Trimming cost V 4 bases and J 7 bases; bases outside gene matches: 6. The chain's CDR3 is CASSVPQGGGYTF. The DNA of the CDR3 is TGTGCCAGCAGTGTACCTCAGGGGGGTGGCTACACCTTC.

The CDR3 coding sequence is TGCAGTGCTAAAGAAAACACTGAAGCTTTCTTT. Protein sequence: CSAKENTEAFF. This rearrangement joins TRBV20-1 to TRBJ1-1; no firm D call. Trimming removed 4 bases from V and 2 bases from J, with 5 bases in between. This CDR3 has 11 residues. Germline V gene sequence: CDR1 DFQATT, CDR2 SNEGSKA (reference sequence).

This clone occurred a few times. Here the CDR3 reads CASSSVVGGYTF. Here the CDR3 DNA reads TGTGCCAGCAGCTCGGTTGTGGGGGGCTACACCTTC. The chain couples TRBV13 to TRBJ1-2; no firm D call. The germline gives CDR1 PRHDT, CDR2 FYEKMQ (reference sequence). Trimming removed 4 bases at V and 8 bases at J, with 11 bases between. The CDR3 contains 12 residues. Combining the CDR3 with reference TRBV13 and TRBJ1-2 gives the whole variable domain AAGVIQSPRHLIKEKRETATLKCYPIPRHDTVYWYQQGPGQDPQFLISFYEKMQSDKGSIPDRFSAQQFSDYHSELNMSSLELGDSALYFCASSSVVGGYTFGSGTRLTVV.

The chain links TRBV19 to TRBJ1-5; TRBD1 agrees at 7 bases. V was clipped by 2 bases and J by 5 bases; unmatched bases: 9. This CDR3 spans 16 amino acids. CDR1 and CDR2 from the germline V gene are LNHDA and SQIVND (reference sequence). The CDR3 loop reads CASSIQILRGDQPQHF. The CDR3, as DNA: TGTGCCAGTAGTATACAGATTCTCAGGGGGGATCAGCCCCAGCATTTT.

This clone turned up a few times. The rearrangement links TRBV29-1 to TRBJ2-4; perhaps TRBD2 as D (6 bases). The V end lost 4 bases, the J end lost 0 bases, and 16 bases lay between the germline ends. This CDR3 is 16 amino acids long. Germline lookup yields CDR1 SQVTM and CDR2 ANQGSEA. For the CDR3, the DNA is TGCAGCGTTGTGGAGGGCAGGATACTAGCCAAAAACATTCAGTACTTC. This translates into CSVVEGRILAKNIQYF.

V gene TRBV5-8 combines with J gene TRBJ2-7; 9 bases agree with TRBD1. In germline, CDR1 is SGHTS, CDR2 YDEGEE. Unmatched junction bases numbered 6, after V lost 4 bases and J lost 1 base. CDR3 size: 15 residues. Written as DNA, the CDR3 is TGTGCCAGCAGCCCAGGACAGGGGAAATCCTACGAGCAGTACTTC. Protein product: CASSPGQGKSYEQYF.

The chain uses TRBV28 and TRBJ1-6; D is unclear. Trimming removed 6 bases from V and 13 bases from J, with 16 bases in between. There are 13 residues in the CDR3. CDR1 is MDHEN, CDR2 SYDVKM, per germline. CDR3 nucleotide sequence: TGTGCCAGCAGCTTGGACCGTGGGTCCCCCCTCCACTTT. It codes for CASSLDRGSPLHF.

This clone was seen just once. The chain employs TRBV28 and TRBJ2-1, with D perhaps matching TRBD1 (6 bases). The V and J ends lost 2 bases and 1 base respectively, with 9 bases between them. The length of the CDR3 is 15 residues. CDR1 and CDR2 from the germline V gene are MDHEN and SYDVKM. CDR3 in amino acids: CASSLGTSSYNEQFF. CDR3 nucleotides: TGTGCCAGCAGTTTAGGGACAAGTTCCTACAATGAGCAGTTCTTC.

CDR3 amino acids: CASSSILKGTEAFF. The CDR3 region has the DNA TGTGCCAGCAGCTCGATCTTAAAGGGTACCGAAGCTTTCTTT. V is TRBV11-2 and J is TRBJ1-1; D is unresolved. V was clipped by 4 bases and J by 8 bases, with 17 bases between them. The CDR3 sequence is 14 residues long. The V gene's germline CDR1 is SGHAT and CDR2 FQNNGV.

This chain connects TRBV6-2 or TRBV6-3 to TRBJ2-2; TRBD2 is a possible D gene (6 bases). Germline V gene sequence: CDR1 MNHEY, CDR2 SVGEGT. This CDR3 comprises 12 residues. V was shortened by 4 bases and J by 6 bases, with 6 bases between the two germline ends. The CDR3 is CASSWRAGELFF. CDR3 coding DNA: TGTGCCAGCAGTTGGAGGGCCGGGGAGCTGTTTTTT.

The chain uses TRBV6-5 and TRBJ1-1; TRBD1 agrees at 7 bases. J lost 10 bases, V lost 6 bases, and 11 bases had no gene match. The CDR3 has 13 residues. Germline V gene data show CDR1 as MNHEY and CDR2 as SVGAGI. The CDR3 here is CASSQVQGQGAFF. The CDR3 DNA reads as TGTGCCAGCAGCCAAGTACAGGGGCAAGGAGCTTTCTTT.

This clone was detected once. The rearrangement joins TRBV5-1 to TRBJ1-6; a possible D gene is TRBD1 (6 bases). The CDR3 length is 17 residues. In germline, CDR1 is SGHRS, CDR2 YFSETQ. V lost 3 bases and J lost 9, with 22 bases in between. CDR3 in DNA: TGCGCCAGCAGCTCGGAACCCCAGGGGCAGGGGAGTTCACCCCTCCACTTT. It encodes CASSSEPQGQGSSPLHF.

The chain carries TRBV9 and TRBJ2-6; 8 bases line up with TRBD1. This CDR3 spans 17 amino acids. Trimming cost V 4 bases and J 2 bases; bases outside gene matches: 8. Germline V gene data show CDR1 as SGDLS and CDR2 as YYNGEE. This chain's CDR3 is CASSTLTGDAGANVLTF. The CDR3 coding sequence is TGTGCCAGCAGCACCCTGACAGGGGATGCTGGGGCCAACGTCCTGACTTTC.

This chain joins TRBV20-1 and TRBJ1-1; TRBD1 matches 8 bases. The germline V gene encodes CDR1 DFQATT and CDR2 SNEGSKA (reference sequence). The CDR3 consists of 11 residues. The V gene end was trimmed by 5 bases and the J gene end by 11 bases; junction bases not matched to a gene: 7. As DNA, the CDR3 is TGCAGTGCTCACAGGGGGGAGAGGGCTTTCTTT. Protein sequence: CSAHRGERAFF.

The chain uses TRBV9 and TRBJ2-1; 14 bases match TRBD2. The trim removed 0 bases at V and 8 bases at J, leaving 7 bases unmatched. The CDR3 runs to 17 residues. Looked up from germline, CDR1 is SGDLS and CDR2 is YYNGEE. CDR3 bases: TGTGCCAGCAGCGTAGATGGGACTAGCGGGGGAGTATATGAGCAGTTCTTC. It specifies CASSVDGTSGGVYEQFF.

The rearrangement links TRBV7-2 to TRBJ2-7; TRBD1 matches at 10 bases. The CDR3 contains 13 residues. The trim removed 10 bases at V and 7 bases at J, leaving 10 bases unmatched. The germline CDR1 and CDR2 sequences are SGHTA and FQGNSA. CDR3 sequence reads: CATRQGAGGEQYF. The CDR3 nucleotides are TGTGCCACCCGACAGGGGGCAGGTGGAGAGCAGTACTTC.

The chain recombines TRBV3-1 (or the pseudogene TRBV3-2) with TRBJ2-3; D perhaps matches TRBD2 (5 bases). Trimming removed 2 bases at V and 0 bases at J, with 15 bases between. The V gene's germline CDR1 is LGHDT and CDR2 YNNKEL (reference sequence). CDR3 length: 17 residues. CDR3 sequence (DNA): TGTGCCAGCAGCCAACTGGGCGGGCCTAAAAGCACAGATACGCAGTATTTT. Protein sequence: CASSQLGGPKSTDTQYF.

The chain couples TRBV28 to TRBJ1-5; the D gene is possibly TRBD1 (5 bases). The V gene lost 6 bases and the J gene lost 7 bases, with 10 bases spanning the gap. CDR1 and CDR2 (germline): MDHEN, SYDVKM. The CDR3 is 12 amino acids. CDR3 coding DNA: TGTGCCAGCAGACAATGGGGGCAGCCCCAGCATTTT. Its protein is CASRQWGQPQHF.

This sequence joins TRBV18 and TRBJ1-1; D is unresolved. The V end lost 0 bases, the J end lost 5 bases, and 10 bases lay between the germline ends. The CDR3 covers 14 residues. CDR1 is KGHSH and CDR2 is LQKENI in the germline V gene. The CDR3 region is CASSPPSLGTEAFF. CDR3 bases: TGTGCCAGCTCACCACCGAGCCTGGGGACTGAAGCTTTCTTT. Variable domain in full (rest from reference TRBV18 and TRBJ1-1): NAGVMQNPRHLVRRRGQEARLRCSPMKGHSHVYWYRQLPEEGLKFMVYLQKENIIDESGMPKERFSAEFPKEGPSILRIQQVVRGDSAAYFCASSPPSLGTEAFFGQGTRLTVV.

This chain uses TRBV27 with TRBJ1-2; D may be TRBD1 (6 bases). V lost 8 bases to trimming and J lost 4 bases, with 17 bases between them. The CDR3 extends over 14 amino acids. Germline V CDR1 and CDR2: MNHEY, SMNVEV (reference sequence). Written as DNA, the CDR3 is TGTGCCAGCGGCGCCGAGGGGGGTCTCTATGGCTACACCTTC. Amino acid sequence: CASGAEGGLYGYTF.

This rearrangement joins TRBV11-2 to TRBJ1-1; no clear D. Per the germline V gene, CDR1 is SGHAT and CDR2 is FQNNGV. This CDR3 region has 14 residues. V was cut by 1 base and J by 3 bases, with 9 bases left in between. CDR3 residues: CASSLAGVDTEAFF. The CDR3 DNA reads as TGTGCCAGCAGCTTAGCAGGTGTCGACACTGAAGCTTTCTTT.

CDR3 sequence reads: CAWKRDRYYGYTF. Written as DNA, the CDR3 is TGTGCCTGGAAAAGAGACAGATACTATGGCTACACCTTC. The chain recombines TRBV30 with TRBJ1-2; D possibly corresponds to TRBD1 (5 bases). In germline, CDR1 is GTSNPN, CDR2 SVGIG (reference sequence). The CDR3 extends over 13 amino acids. Trimming took off 4 bases at V and 3 bases at J, with 12 bases between the two ends.

CDR3 sequence: CSAGVVDEQFF. CDR3 DNA sequence: TGCAGTGCAGGAGTCGTTGATGAGCAGTTCTTC. The chain has TRBV20-1 and TRBJ2-1; D call uncertain. The CDR3 covers 11 residues. Trimming shortened V by 6 bases and J by 8 bases, and 11 bases separated the two germline ends. The V gene's germline CDR1 is DFQATT and CDR2 SNEGSKA (reference sequence).